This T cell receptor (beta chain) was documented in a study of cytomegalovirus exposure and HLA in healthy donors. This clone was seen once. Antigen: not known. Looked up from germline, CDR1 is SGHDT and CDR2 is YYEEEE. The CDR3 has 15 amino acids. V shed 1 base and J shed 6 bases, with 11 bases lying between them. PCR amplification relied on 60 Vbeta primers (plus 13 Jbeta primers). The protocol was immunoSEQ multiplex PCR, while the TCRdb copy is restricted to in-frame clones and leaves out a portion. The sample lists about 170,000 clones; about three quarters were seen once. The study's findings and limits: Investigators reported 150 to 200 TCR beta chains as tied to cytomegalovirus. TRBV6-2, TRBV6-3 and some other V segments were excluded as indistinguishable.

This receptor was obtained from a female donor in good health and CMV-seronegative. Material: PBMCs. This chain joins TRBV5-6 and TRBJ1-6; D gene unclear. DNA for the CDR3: TGTGCCAGCAGCTTGATCGGGGTAGGTAATTCACCCCTCCACTTT. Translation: CASSLIGVGNSPLHF. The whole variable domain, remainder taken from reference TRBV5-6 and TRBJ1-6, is DAGVTQSPTHLIKTRGQQVTLRCSPKSGHDTVSWYQQALGQGPQFIFQYYEEEERQRGNFPDRFSGHQFPNYSSELNVNALLLGDSALYLCASSLIGVGNSPLHFGNGTRLTVT.